Only one count was recorded for the clone carrying this T cell receptor (beta chain). Measured with immunoSEQ multiplex PCR; TCRdb has only the in-frame clones, and not every one. The table records roughly 300,000 clones, roughly 87% of them present only once. Germline assignment: CDR1 SGHRS and CDR2 YFSETQ. Trimming took 4 bases from V and 2 from J, leaving 10 bases between them. The CDR3 has 13 amino acids. The entry originates in a study of blood T cell repertoires in COVID-19. The receptor was derived from a man aged 18 to 35 with active or convalescent COVID-19. The rearrangement links TRBV5-1 to TRBJ2-7, with a tentative D call TRBD2 (6 bases). The material sequenced was peripheral blood. CDR3 in amino acids: CASSEGLAYEQYF. DNA for the CDR3: TGCGCCAGCAGCGAGGGACTTGCCTACGAGCAGTACTTC.